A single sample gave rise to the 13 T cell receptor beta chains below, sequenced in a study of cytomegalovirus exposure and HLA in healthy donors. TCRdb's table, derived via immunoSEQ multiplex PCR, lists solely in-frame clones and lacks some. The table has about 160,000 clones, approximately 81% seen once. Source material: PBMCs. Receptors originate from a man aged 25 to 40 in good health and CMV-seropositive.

Written as DNA, the CDR3 is TGCGCCAGCAGTTGGCGAGGGGGCTCGAACACTGAAGCTTTCTTT. Its protein is CASSWRGGSNTEAFF. V is TRBV5-1 and J is TRBJ1-1, with TRBD1 matching over 7 bases. In germline, CDR1 is SGHRS, CDR2 YFSETQ. The CDR3 is 15 residues long. Trimming cost V 5 bases and J 1 base; bases outside gene matches: 8.

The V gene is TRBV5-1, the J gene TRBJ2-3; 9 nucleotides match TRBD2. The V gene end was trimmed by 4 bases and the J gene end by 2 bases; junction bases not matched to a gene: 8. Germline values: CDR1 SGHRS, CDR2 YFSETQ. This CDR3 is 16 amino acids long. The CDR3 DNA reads TGCGCCAGCAGCGACGGGACTAGCAGGGTCACAGATACGCAGTATTTT. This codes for CASSDGTSRVTDTQYF.

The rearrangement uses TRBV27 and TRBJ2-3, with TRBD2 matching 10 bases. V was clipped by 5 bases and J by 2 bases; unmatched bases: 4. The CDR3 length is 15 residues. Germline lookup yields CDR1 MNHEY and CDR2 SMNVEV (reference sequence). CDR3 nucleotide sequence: TGTGCCAGCAGTAGGAGCGGGAGGGCCACAGATACGCAGTATTTT. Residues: CASSRSGRATDTQYF.

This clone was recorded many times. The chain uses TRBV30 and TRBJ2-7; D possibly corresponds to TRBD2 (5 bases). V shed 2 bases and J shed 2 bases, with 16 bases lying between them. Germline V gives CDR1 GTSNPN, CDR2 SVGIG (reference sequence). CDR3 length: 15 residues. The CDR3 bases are TGTGCCTGGAGTCCCAAGGGAGCTTTGGCCTACGAGCAGTACTTC. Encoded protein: CAWSPKGALAYEQYF.

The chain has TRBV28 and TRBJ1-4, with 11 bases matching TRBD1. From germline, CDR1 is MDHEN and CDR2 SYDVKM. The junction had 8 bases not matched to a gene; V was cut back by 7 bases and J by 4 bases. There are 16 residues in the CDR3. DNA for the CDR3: TGTGCCAGCAAAAAAGGGACAGGGGGAAATAATGAAAAACTGTTTTTT. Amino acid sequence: CASKKGTGGNNEKLFF.

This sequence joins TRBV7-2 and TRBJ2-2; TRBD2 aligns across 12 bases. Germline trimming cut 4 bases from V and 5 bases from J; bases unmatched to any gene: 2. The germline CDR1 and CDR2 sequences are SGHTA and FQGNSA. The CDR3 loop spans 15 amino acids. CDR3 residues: CASSYTSGRTGELFF. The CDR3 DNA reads TGTGCCAGCAGCTATACTAGCGGGAGGACCGGGGAGCTGTTTTTT.

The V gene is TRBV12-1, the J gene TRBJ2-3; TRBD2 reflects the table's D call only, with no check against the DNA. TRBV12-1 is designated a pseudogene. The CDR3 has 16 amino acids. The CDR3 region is CASSLGQRGGTDTQYF. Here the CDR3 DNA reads TGTGCCAGCAGCTTGGGTCAGCGGGGAGGCACAGATACGCAGTATTTT.

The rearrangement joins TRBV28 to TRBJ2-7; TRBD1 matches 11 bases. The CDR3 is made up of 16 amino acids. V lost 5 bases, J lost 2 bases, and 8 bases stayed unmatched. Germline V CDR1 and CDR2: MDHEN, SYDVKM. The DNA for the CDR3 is TGTGCCAGCAGTCCGAGGGACAGGGGGATCGCCTACGAGCAGTACTTC. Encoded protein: CASSPRDRGIAYEQYF.

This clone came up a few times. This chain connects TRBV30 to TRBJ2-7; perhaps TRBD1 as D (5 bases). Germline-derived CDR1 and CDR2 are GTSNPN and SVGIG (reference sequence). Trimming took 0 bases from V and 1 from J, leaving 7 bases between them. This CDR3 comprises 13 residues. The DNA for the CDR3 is TGTGCCTGGAGTGTAGACAGATCCTACGAGCAGTACTTC. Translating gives CAWSVDRSYEQYF.

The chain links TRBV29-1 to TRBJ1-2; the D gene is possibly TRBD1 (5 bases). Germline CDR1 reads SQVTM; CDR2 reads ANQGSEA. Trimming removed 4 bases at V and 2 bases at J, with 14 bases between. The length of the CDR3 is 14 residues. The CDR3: CSVGSGRANYGYTF. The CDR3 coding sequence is TGCAGCGTTGGGTCTGGCAGGGCGAACTATGGCTACACCTTC.

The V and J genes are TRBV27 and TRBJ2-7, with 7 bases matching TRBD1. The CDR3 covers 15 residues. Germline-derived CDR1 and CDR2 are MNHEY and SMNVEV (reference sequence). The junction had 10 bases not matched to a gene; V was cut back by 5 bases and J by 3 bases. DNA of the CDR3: TGTGCCAGCAGTCCATCTAGGGACAGAGGCTACGAGCAGTACTTC. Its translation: CASSPSRDRGYEQYF.

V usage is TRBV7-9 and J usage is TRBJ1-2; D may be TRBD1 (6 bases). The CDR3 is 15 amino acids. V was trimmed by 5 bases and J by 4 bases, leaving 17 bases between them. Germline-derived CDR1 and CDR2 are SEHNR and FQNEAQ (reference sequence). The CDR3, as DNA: TGTGCCAGCAGCCTATTCCTGGACAGTACCTATGGCTACACCTTC. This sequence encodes CASSLFLDSTYGYTF.

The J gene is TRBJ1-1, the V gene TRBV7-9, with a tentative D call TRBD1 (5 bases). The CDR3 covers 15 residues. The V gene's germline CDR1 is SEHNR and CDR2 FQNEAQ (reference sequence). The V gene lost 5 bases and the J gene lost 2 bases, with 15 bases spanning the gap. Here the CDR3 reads CASSDHSGYNTEAFF. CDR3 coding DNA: TGTGCCAGCAGCGACCATTCAGGGTATAACACTGAAGCTTTCTTT.